This T cell receptor (beta chain) was recovered during a study of T cell repertoires in cytomegalovirus infection. Overall study findings and caveats: The ex vivo response was dominated by HLA-C-restricted CMV-specific TCR beta clonotypes.

TCRdb recomputed calls from the reads with MiXCR, one row per CDR3 protein. The data show 500,000 to 600,000 distinct CDR3 sequences, approximately 15% seen once. The length of the CDR3 is 18 residues. CDR1 is SGHNT and CDR2 is YENEEA in the germline V gene. Trimming took off 5 bases at V and 0 bases at J, with 20 bases between the two ends. This clonotype was recorded many times. Its antigen is currently unknown. The receptor comes from a human donor in good health (CMV status not recorded). Some clones in this sample may be carry-over from other donors' samples. J is TRBJ2-1 and V is TRBV11-3, with D tentatively TRBD2 (6 bases). Sample: CD8+ T cells from PBMCs. The DNA of the CDR3 is TGTGCCAGCAGCGCCGGGGGTGCGGGGCGGAACTCCTACAATGAGCAGTTCTTC. Its protein product is CASSAGGAGRNSYNEQFF.